The TCR beta chain described here comes from a study of T cell changes during pregnancy in multiple sclerosis. Here immunoSEQ multiplex PCR was the method, and the copy in TCRdb shows in-frame clones only, minus some. The sample holds about 120,000 clones; around 93% are singletons and the top ten take 6.2%. The V segment lost 5 bases and the J segment 7 bases; nucleotides outside the gene matches: 8. Germline V lookup: CDR1 SGHNT, CDR2 YENEEA. There are 14 residues in the CDR3. This sequence joins TRBV11-3 and TRBJ2-1, with 7 positions matching TRBD1. The source is a female donor with multiple sclerosis, enrolled in a pregnancy study. Sequenced material: peripheral blood, taken before pregnancy. CDR3 DNA: TGTGCCAGCAGCCAGAGACAGGGTTTTAATGAGCAGTTCTTC. The encoded protein is CASSQRQGFNEQFF. Looking up the rest from reference TRBV11-3 and TRBJ2-1 gives the full variable domain: EAGVVQSPRYKIIEKKQPVAFWCNPISGHNTLYWYLQNLGQGPELLIRYENEEAVDDSQLPKDRFSAERLKGVDSTLKIQPAELGDSAVYLCASSQRQGFNEQFFGPGTRLTVL.